The 13 T cell receptor beta chains below come from one sample, sequenced in a study of blood T cell repertoires in COVID-19. Data came from immunoSEQ multiplex PCR; TCRdb stores just in-frame clones and leaves some out. The sample carries about 70,000 clones, 80% recorded once. Sequences were obtained from peripheral blood. These receptors were obtained from a man aged 65-85 years who had recovered from COVID-19.

This chain joins TRBV30 and TRBJ2-3, with TRBD1 identical over 9 bases. This CDR3 spans 15 amino acids. The trim removed 3 bases at V and 0 bases at J, leaving 4 bases unmatched. CDR1 is GTSNPN and CDR2 is SVGIG in the germline V gene (reference sequence). CDR3 in amino acids: CAWRRQGDSTDTQYF. The DNA for the CDR3 is TGTGCCTGGAGACGACAGGGGGATAGCACAGATACGCAGTATTTT.

The chain employs TRBV19 and TRBJ1-5, with TRBD1 identical over 7 bases. Germline-derived CDR1 and CDR2 are LNHDA and SQIVND (reference sequence). This CDR3 is built from 15 residues. V lost 3 bases and J lost 4; bases outside the gene matches: 6. CDR3 amino acids: CASSISGQENQPQHF. The CDR3 DNA sequence: TGTGCCAGTAGTATCTCTGGACAGGAGAATCAGCCCCAGCATTTT.

This clone was counted once. The chain recombines TRBV20-1 with TRBJ2-7; possibly TRBD2 for D (7 bases). The germline V gene has CDR1 DFQATT and CDR2 SNEGSKA (reference sequence). V was cut by 3 bases and J by 2 bases, with 17 bases left in between. The CDR3 length is 15 residues. CDR3 sequence: CSASRPAGTTYEQYF. In DNA, the CDR3 is TGCAGTGCTAGTCGCCCAGCGGGGACAACCTACGAGCAGTACTTC.

The chain joins TRBV28 to TRBJ2-2, with 7 bases identical to TRBD1. The CDR3 consists of 14 residues. Trimming at V came to 7 bases and at J to 7 bases, leaving 9 bases not matched to a gene. Germline loops: CDR1 MDHEN, CDR2 SYDVKM. CDR3 bases: TGTGCCAGCATACAACAGGGGTCGGGCGGGGAGCTGTTTTTT. Translation gives CASIQQGSGGELFF.

The J gene is TRBJ2-4, the V gene TRBV4-3; D is perhaps TRBD2 (6 bases). The V end was cut by 3 bases, the J end by 4 bases, with 19 bases between. CDR1 is LGHNA, CDR2 YSLEER, per germline. CDR3 length equals 17 residues. The CDR3 DNA is TGCGCCAGCAGCCAGGGGCCGTTCGATGGGGGGAAAAACATTCAGTACTTC. It translates to CASSQGPFDGGKNIQYF.

V usage is TRBV4-1 and J usage is TRBJ2-5; possible D gene TRBD1, 5 bases. The V end was cut by 1 base, the J end by 0 bases, with 6 bases between. CDR1 MGHRA and CDR2 YSYEKL come from the germline V gene. The CDR3 is 14 residues long. CDR3 bases: TGCGCCAGCAGCCAAGTGGACAACCAAGAGACCCAGTACTTC. Translated, it gives CASSQVDNQETQYF.

This chain joins TRBV19 and TRBJ1-3; D ambiguous. Looked up from germline, CDR1 is LNHDA and CDR2 is SQIVND (reference sequence). The V and J ends lost 5 bases and 0 bases respectively, with 11 bases between them. The CDR3 covers 15 residues. The CDR3 loop reads CASSQQLISGNTIYF. As DNA, the CDR3 is TGTGCCAGTAGTCAACAGCTAATCTCTGGAAACACCATATATTTT. The whole variable domain, remainder taken from reference TRBV19 and TRBJ1-3, is DGGITQSPKYLFRKEGQNVTLSCEQNLNHDAMYWYRQDPGQGLRLIYYSQIVNDFQKGDIAEGYSVSREKKESFPLTVTSAQKNPTAFYLCASSQQLISGNTIYFGEGSWLTVV.

The V and J genes are TRBV5-5 and TRBJ2-2; D may be TRBD1 (6 bases). The germline V gene encodes CDR1 SGHKS and CDR2 YYEKEE (reference sequence). Between the trimmed V and J ends, which lost 0 bases and 3 bases, there was a span of 12 bases. The length of the CDR3 is 16 residues. The CDR3 region is CASSLVWGHDTGELFF. CDR3 nucleotides: TGTGCCAGCAGCTTGGTCTGGGGGCATGACACCGGGGAGCTGTTTTTT.

The genes are TRBV19 and TRBJ2-5; 13 bases are a match to TRBD2. V was pared by 4 bases and J by 4 bases, with 6 bases of the junction left unmatched. CDR3 length: 16 residues. Per germline, CDR1 LNHDA and CDR2 SQIVND (reference sequence). The DNA for the CDR3 is TGTGCCAGTAGTAAACTAGCGGGAGGGCTAATAGAGACCCAGTACTTC. Translated, it gives CASSKLAGGLIETQYF.

This sequence joins TRBV11-3 and TRBJ2-5, with D unresolved. CDR3 size: 16 residues. In germline, CDR1 is SGHNT, CDR2 YENEEA. Trimming took off 0 bases at V and 2 bases at J, with 13 bases between the two ends. The chain's CDR3 is CASSLDLLAGQETQYF. The CDR3 DNA reads as TGTGCCAGCAGCTTAGATCTCCTGGCAGGACAAGAGACCCAGTACTTC.

The chain joins TRBV19 to TRBJ1-1, with 9 bases identical to TRBD1. Germline CDR1 is LNHDA and CDR2 is SQIVND (reference sequence). The V gene end was trimmed by 7 bases and the J gene end by 4 bases; junction bases not matched to a gene: 10. The CDR3 sequence is 15 residues long. CDR3 in amino acids: CASINTRQGGTEAFF. The CDR3 bases are TGTGCCAGTATTAACACCCGACAGGGGGGCACTGAAGCTTTCTTT.

This chain uses TRBV6-2 or TRBV6-3 with TRBJ2-1; 10 bases match TRBD2. The V and J ends lost 0 bases and 2 bases, in that order; junction bases with no gene match: 1. This CDR3 region has 16 residues. Per the germline V gene, CDR1 is MNHEY and CDR2 is SVGEGT. CDR3 protein: CASSYSGLAAYNEQFF. The CDR3 bases are TGTGCCAGCAGTTACTCCGGACTAGCGGCCTACAATGAGCAGTTCTTC.

The V and J genes are TRBV21-1 and TRBJ1-1; the D call in the table, TRBD1, was not verified against the DNA. TRBV21-1 is designated a pseudogene. The CDR3 loop spans 13 amino acids. The DNA of the CDR3 is TGTGCCAGCACGACGGATCAGGGCCCTGAAGCTTTCTTT. Translated: CASTTDQGPEAFF.